Each of the 30 T cell receptor beta chains below was sequenced from the same sample in a study of shared clonotypes between healthy human individuals. CD8 cells classed as naive were CD45RO-negative and positively selected for CCR7, excluding terminally differentiated effector memory CD45RA+ cells. The protocol was immunoSEQ multiplex PCR, while the TCRdb copy is restricted to in-frame clones and leaves out a portion. The table records just over 2,000,000 clones, about 95% of them present only once. The specimen was naive CD8+ T cells sorted from blood. The receptors derive from a man aged 18-30 years in good health.

This clone occurred once. This CDR3 is also generated by other DNA sequences in the sample. The chain carries TRBV4-3 and TRBJ2-7; TRBD2 matches 12 bases. Losses at the gene ends were 0 bases for V and 0 bases for J; bases not matched to a gene: 3. CDR1 LGHNA and CDR2 YSLEER come from the germline V gene. There are 17 residues in the CDR3. CDR3: CASSQDRLAGVSYEQYF. CDR3 DNA sequence: TGCGCCAGCAGCCAAGACAGACTAGCGGGAGTCTCCTACGAGCAGTACTTC.

The chain links TRBV6-5 to TRBJ2-1; TRBD2 aligns across 9 bases. Germline V CDR1 and CDR2: MNHEY, SVGAGI. Trimming took 2 bases from V and 9 from J; bases not matched to a gene: 5. The CDR3 length is 14 residues. The CDR3 bases are TGTGCCAGCAGTTACGCGGGAGGGCCAGTTGAGCAGTTCTTC. It specifies CASSYAGGPVEQFF.

The rearrangement uses TRBV5-1 and TRBJ1-2, with 11 bases matching TRBD1. This CDR3 has 14 amino acids. Germline values: CDR1 SGHRS, CDR2 YFSETQ. Trimming at V came to 3 bases and at J to 4 bases, leaving 2 bases not matched to a gene. CDR3 coding DNA: TGCGCCAGCAGCTATGGACAGGGGGCCTATGGCTACACCTTC. This codes for CASSYGQGAYGYTF.

The chain joins TRBV2 to TRBJ2-7; D is possibly TRBD1 or TRBD2 (6 bases each). CDR3 length: 12 amino acids. Germline V gene data show CDR1 as SNHLY and CDR2 as FYNNEI. Trimming left V 8 bases short and J 3 bases short, with 11 bases between. The CDR3 protein is CASEGGSYEQYF. In nucleotides, the CDR3 is TGTGCCAGCGAAGGGGGGAGCTACGAGCAGTACTTC.

The chain has TRBV5-4 and TRBJ2-5; TRBD2 matches at 7 bases. Germline trimming cut 4 bases from V and 2 bases from J; bases unmatched to any gene: 11. Per the germline V gene, CDR1 is SGHNT and CDR2 is YYREEE (reference sequence). The CDR3 extends over 16 amino acids. The CDR3 protein is CASSLRASGKQETQYF. CDR3 coding DNA: TGTGCCAGCAGCCTGCGGGCTAGCGGCAAGCAAGAGACCCAGTACTTC.

The CDR3 spells CASSFDPGYEQYF. The CDR3 DNA is TGCGCCAGCAGCTTTGACCCTGGCTACGAGCAGTACTTC. V usage is TRBV5-1 and J usage is TRBJ2-7; no reliable D call. This CDR3 is 13 amino acids long. Per germline, CDR1 SGHRS and CDR2 YFSETQ. V was pared by 2 bases and J by 3 bases, with 9 bases between.

This chain links TRBV28 with TRBJ1-1, with TRBD1 identical over 9 bases. Per the germline V gene, CDR1 is MDHEN and CDR2 is SYDVKM. V trimming: 3 bases; J trimming: 3 bases; junction bases outside the gene matches: 8. CDR3 length equals 16 residues. CDR3 amino acids: CASSLTGGERDTEAFF. CDR3 bases: TGTGCCAGCAGTTTGACAGGGGGGGAACGGGACACTGAAGCTTTCTTT.

In this sample, this clone turned up once. The chain's CDR3 is CASSPIGLGSHYGYTF. CDR3 coding DNA: TGCGCCAGCAGCCCGATTGGGCTGGGGAGCCATTATGGCTACACCTTC. The V and J genes are TRBV4-1 and TRBJ1-2; D remains unclear. Trimming cost V 4 bases and J 5 bases, with 20 bases left between them. Germline V lookup: CDR1 MGHRA, CDR2 YSYEKL. The CDR3 extends over 16 amino acids.

The chain has TRBV5-4 and TRBJ2-7; 7 bases map to TRBD2. This CDR3 spans 14 amino acids. Germline lookup yields CDR1 SGHNT and CDR2 YYREEE (reference sequence). V shed 3 bases, J shed 0 bases, and the junction held 3 bases outside the gene matches. The chain's CDR3 is CASSSGLTSYEQYF. Here the CDR3 DNA reads TGTGCCAGCAGCTCGGGACTAACCTCCTACGAGCAGTACTTC.

The chain employs TRBV4-1 and TRBJ1-2; 8 bases match TRBD1. Per germline, CDR1 MGHRA and CDR2 YSYEKL. With 1 base clipped from V and 3 bases from J, the junction kept 7 bases outside the gene matches. CDR3 length: 16 amino acids. The CDR3 reads CASSQVIMGQDYGYTF. Written as DNA, the CDR3 is TGCGCCAGCAGCCAAGTTATAATGGGACAGGACTATGGCTACACCTTC.

The chain carries TRBV28 and TRBJ1-1; D possibly corresponds to TRBD1 (6 bases). Trimming cost V 2 bases and J 4 bases, with 11 bases left between them. The CDR3 covers 14 residues. Germline lookup yields CDR1 MDHEN and CDR2 SYDVKM. The chain's CDR3 is CASSLGRGGTEAFF. CDR3 bases: TGTGCCAGCAGTTTAGGCAGGGGTGGCACTGAAGCTTTCTTT.

The J gene is TRBJ2-1, the V gene TRBV9, with D possibly TRBD1 on 5 matching bases. V lost 4 bases, J lost 10 bases, and 15 bases lay in between. The germline V gene has CDR1 SGDLS and CDR2 YYNGEE. The CDR3 is 13 residues long. The CDR3 coding sequence is TGTGCCAGCAGCCCAGGGCCACAGCAAGAGCAGTTCTTC. This encodes CASSPGPQQEQFF.

The rearrangement joins TRBV27 to TRBJ2-3; the match to TRBD2 covers 12 bases. The germline gives CDR1 MNHEY, CDR2 SMNVEV (reference sequence). The CDR3 sequence is 18 residues long. V shed 5 bases and J 3 bases; nucleotides not matched to a gene: 12. The CDR3 here is CASSPSLGTSGLTDTQYF. The CDR3, as DNA: TGTGCCAGCAGTCCTTCGTTAGGGACTAGCGGGCTAACAGATACGCAGTATTTT.

This sequence joins TRBV4-1 and TRBJ2-7, with D perhaps matching TRBD1 or TRBD2 (7 bases each). Germline CDR1 is MGHRA and CDR2 is YSYEKL. This CDR3 contains 15 residues. V was clipped by 4 bases and J by 7 bases, with 20 bases between them. In nucleotides, the CDR3 is TGCGCCAGCAGCCTACGACAGGGACTGGGGGGGGAGCAGTACTTC. This sequence encodes CASSLRQGLGGEQYF.

This clone was counted once. The chain combines TRBV2 with TRBJ2-3; 8 bases align to TRBD2. Germline assignment: CDR1 SNHLY and CDR2 FYNNEI. The CDR3 spans 16 residues. Unmatched junction bases numbered 7, after V lost 2 bases and J lost 3 bases. CDR3 DNA: TGTGCCAGCAGTGAATGGCTAGCGGGTTTGACAGATACGCAGTATTTT. This sequence encodes CASSEWLAGLTDTQYF.

The chain has TRBV5-1 and TRBJ2-7, with D possibly matching TRBD1 (5 bases). The CDR3 extends over 15 amino acids. The V end was cut by 2 bases, the J end by 6 bases, with 18 bases between. Germline values: CDR1 SGHRS, CDR2 YFSETQ. For the CDR3, the DNA is TGCGCCAGCAGCTTAACAGGCCCCTTGAAAGGCGAGCAGTACTTC. This sequence encodes CASSLTGPLKGEQYF.

V and J are TRBV4-3 and TRBJ1-2, with TRBD1 matching 9 bases. The germline V gene has CDR1 LGHNA and CDR2 YSLEER. V was clipped by 2 bases and J by 4 bases; unmatched bases: 5. This CDR3 comprises 15 residues. The CDR3 DNA follows: TGCGCCAGCAGCCAAAGGGACAGGGAGGGCTATGGCTACACCTTC. It translates to CASSQRDREGYGYTF.

J is TRBJ1-4 and V is TRBV5-6, with D tentatively TRBD1 (6 bases). Between the trimmed V and J ends, which lost 4 bases and 1 base, there was a span of 11 bases. CDR1 SGHDT and CDR2 YYEEEE come from the germline V gene. The CDR3 length is 15 residues. CDR3 residues: CASSPTGLTNEKLFF. DNA of the CDR3: TGTGCCAGCAGCCCCACAGGGTTAACTAATGAAAAACTGTTTTTT.

This clone was recorded only once. This rearrangement joins TRBV6-5 to TRBJ2-2, with TRBD2 identical over 8 bases. J lost 0 bases, V lost 7 bases, and 4 bases had no gene match. The CDR3 contains 15 residues. Germline CDR1 MNHEY, CDR2 SVGAGI. The CDR3 loop is CASTTGGPNTGELFF. Written as DNA, the CDR3 is TGTGCCAGCACCACGGGGGGGCCGAACACCGGGGAGCTGTTTTTT.

This clone appeared a single time. The V gene is TRBV6-1, the J gene TRBJ2-6, with no clear D. This CDR3 region has 14 residues. CDR1 and CDR2 (germline): MNHNS, SASEGT. Between the trimmed V and J ends, which lost 7 bases and 0 bases, there was a span of 7 bases. The CDR3 reads CASTGNSGANVLTF. The CDR3, as DNA: TGTGCCAGCACGGGTAACTCTGGGGCCAACGTCCTGACTTTC.

The CDR3 nucleotides read TGTGCCAGCAGTTTAGCGGAGCCGCCCTACGAGCAGTACTTC. It encodes CASSLAEPPYEQYF. The chain recombines TRBV6-5 with TRBJ2-7; possible D gene TRBD2, 6 bases. Germline V lookup: CDR1 MNHEY, CDR2 SVGAGI. CDR3 size: 14 residues. Trimming stripped 4 bases from V and 2 bases from J, with 12 bases between.

CDR3 protein: CAWSGGPPTTETQYF. CDR3 coding DNA: TGTGCCTGGAGCGGAGGCCCCCCCACCACAGAGACCCAGTACTTC. The gene calls are TRBV30 and TRBJ2-5; D may be TRBD2 (5 bases). Looked up from germline, CDR1 is GTSNPN and CDR2 is SVGIG (reference sequence). Trimming removed 3 bases from V and 4 bases from J, with 18 bases in between. CDR3 size: 15 residues.

The CDR3 region is CASSEAGGAADTQYF. For the CDR3, the DNA is TGTGCCAGCAGTGAAGCTGGGGGGGCAGCAGATACGCAGTATTTT. The chain uses TRBV25-1 and TRBJ2-3; D perhaps matches TRBD2 (7 bases). Trimming left V 2 bases short and J 4 bases short, with 13 bases between. CDR3 length: 15 residues. Germline loops: CDR1 MGHDK, CDR2 SYGVNS. The full variable domain, its missing parts supplied by reference TRBV25-1 and TRBJ2-3, is EADIYQTPRYLVIGTGKKITLECSQTMGHDKMYWYQQDPGMELHLIHYSYGVNSTEKGDLSSESTVSRIRTEHFPLTLESARPSHTSQYLCASSEAGGAADTQYFGPGTRLTVL.

V usage is TRBV4-1 and J usage is TRBJ2-1; TRBD1 aligns across 8 bases. The CDR3 spans 15 residues. With V trimmed by 1 base and J by 6 bases, 5 bases remained unmatched. Germline loops: CDR1 MGHRA, CDR2 YSYEKL. CDR3 loop: CASSQAQGARNEQFF. The CDR3 region has the DNA TGCGCCAGCAGCCAAGCCCAGGGGGCGCGCAATGAGCAGTTCTTC.

This clone turned up a few times. The CDR3 bases are TGTGCCAGCAGCTTGGGAGGAAGCGGGTTCTACGAGCAGTACTTC. This sequence encodes CASSLGGSGFYEQYF. The J gene is TRBJ2-7, the V gene TRBV5-6; D perhaps matches TRBD2 (6 bases). Deletions cut 0 bases from V and 3 bases from J, with 13 bases between. Germline V lookup: CDR1 SGHDT, CDR2 YYEEEE. CDR3 length: 15 residues. Full variable domain (rest looked up from reference TRBV5-6 and TRBJ2-7): DAGVTQSPTHLIKTRGQQVTLRCSPKSGHDTVSWYQQALGQGPQFIFQYYEEEERQRGNFPDRFSGHQFPNYSSELNVNALLLGDSALYLCASSLGGSGFYEQYFGPGTRLTVT.

The chain uses TRBV27 and TRBJ2-3; no clear D. CDR3 length: 15 residues. V was cut by 5 bases and J by 0 bases, with 12 bases left in between. The V gene's germline CDR1 is MNHEY and CDR2 SMNVEV (reference sequence). The CDR3 loop reads CASSQGITSTDTQYF. The CDR3 DNA follows: TGTGCCAGCAGTCAAGGTATAACTAGCACAGATACGCAGTATTTT.

The chain combines TRBV6-1 with TRBJ2-7; D is perhaps TRBD2 (5 bases). The CDR3 consists of 15 residues. From germline, CDR1 is MNHNS and CDR2 SASEGT. V was clipped by 6 bases and J by 3 bases, with 18 bases between them. CDR3 in DNA: TGTGCCAGCAGGGTCGGAGTGGCGAGCGGCTACGAGCAGTACTTC. Its protein product is CASRVGVASGYEQYF.

The rearrangement uses TRBV27 and TRBJ1-1; TRBD1 matches at 10 bases. The CDR3 spans 16 residues. Germline loops: CDR1 MNHEY, CDR2 SMNVEV (reference sequence). V dropped 5 bases and J dropped 0; count of bases not matched to a gene: 6. CDR3 in DNA: TGTGCCAGCAGTGAGACAGGGGGCCTCATGAACACTGAAGCTTTCTTT. This codes for CASSETGGLMNTEAFF.

The rearrangement uses TRBV9 and TRBJ2-1, with D perhaps matching TRBD2 (6 bases). V gave up 0 bases and J gave up 4 bases, with 14 bases separating them. This CDR3 has 16 amino acids. Germline CDR1 and CDR2: SGDLS and YYNGEE. The CDR3 loop is CASSVVGGVSYNEQFF. The CDR3 DNA reads as TGTGCCAGCAGCGTAGTGGGCGGGGTCTCATACAATGAGCAGTTCTTC.

The sample holds one count of this clone. The sample holds other DNA sequences that translate to the same CDR3. CDR3 amino acids: CASSLGRDQPQHF. CDR3 DNA sequence: TGTGCCAGCAGTCTCGGTCGGGATCAGCCCCAGCATTTT. This rearrangement joins TRBV5-8 to TRBJ1-5, with unresolved D. This CDR3 comprises 13 residues. Germline V gene sequence: CDR1 SGHTS, CDR2 YDEGEE. Trimming pared 5 bases from V and 5 bases from J, leaving 11 bases between.